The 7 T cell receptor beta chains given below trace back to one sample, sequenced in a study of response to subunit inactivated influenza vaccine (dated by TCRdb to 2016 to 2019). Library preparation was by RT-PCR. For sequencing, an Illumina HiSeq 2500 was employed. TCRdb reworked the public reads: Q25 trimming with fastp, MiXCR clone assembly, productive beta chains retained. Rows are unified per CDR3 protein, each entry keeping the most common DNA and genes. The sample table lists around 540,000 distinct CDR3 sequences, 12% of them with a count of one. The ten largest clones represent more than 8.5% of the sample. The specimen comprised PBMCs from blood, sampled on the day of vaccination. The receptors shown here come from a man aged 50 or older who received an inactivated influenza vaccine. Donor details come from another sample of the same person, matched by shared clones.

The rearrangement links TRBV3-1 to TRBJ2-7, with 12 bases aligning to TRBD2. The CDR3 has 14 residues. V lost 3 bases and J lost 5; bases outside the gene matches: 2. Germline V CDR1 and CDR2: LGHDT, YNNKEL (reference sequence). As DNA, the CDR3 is TGTGCCAGCAGCCAGGGACTAGCGGGCCACGAGCAGTACTTC. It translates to CASSQGLAGHEQYF.

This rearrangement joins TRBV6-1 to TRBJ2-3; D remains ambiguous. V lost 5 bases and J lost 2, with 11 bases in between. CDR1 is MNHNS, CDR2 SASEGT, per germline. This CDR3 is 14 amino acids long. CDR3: CASSPRTHTDTQYF. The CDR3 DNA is TGTGCCAGCAGTCCACGGACCCACACAGATACGCAGTATTTT.

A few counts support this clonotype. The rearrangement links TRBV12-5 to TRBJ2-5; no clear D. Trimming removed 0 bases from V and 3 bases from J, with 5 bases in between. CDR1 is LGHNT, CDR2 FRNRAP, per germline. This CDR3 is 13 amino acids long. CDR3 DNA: TGTGCTAGTGGTTTGGTAGAAGAAGAGACCCAGTACTTC. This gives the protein CASGLVEEETQYF.

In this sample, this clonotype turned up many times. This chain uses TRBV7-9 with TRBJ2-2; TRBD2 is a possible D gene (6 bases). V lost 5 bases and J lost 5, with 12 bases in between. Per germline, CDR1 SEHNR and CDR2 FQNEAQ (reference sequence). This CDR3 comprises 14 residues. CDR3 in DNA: TGTGCCAGCAGCCCCGTACTAGCAACCGGGGAGCTGTTTTTT. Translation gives CASSPVLATGELFF.

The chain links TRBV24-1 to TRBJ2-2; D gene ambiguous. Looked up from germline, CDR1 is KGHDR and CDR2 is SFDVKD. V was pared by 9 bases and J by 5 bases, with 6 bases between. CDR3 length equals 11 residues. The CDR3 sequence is CATSETGELFF. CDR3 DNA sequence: TGTGCCACCTCAGAGACCGGGGAGCTGTTTTTT.

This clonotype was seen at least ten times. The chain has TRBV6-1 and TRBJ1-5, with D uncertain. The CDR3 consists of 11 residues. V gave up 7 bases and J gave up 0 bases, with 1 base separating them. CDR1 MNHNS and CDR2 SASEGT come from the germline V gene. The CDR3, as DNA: TGTGCCAGCAATAGCAATCAGCCCCAGCATTTT. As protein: CASNSNQPQHF.

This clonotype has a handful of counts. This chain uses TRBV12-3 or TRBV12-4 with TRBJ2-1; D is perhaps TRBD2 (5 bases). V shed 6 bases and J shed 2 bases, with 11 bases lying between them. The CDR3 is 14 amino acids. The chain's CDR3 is CASRPGLAYNEQFF. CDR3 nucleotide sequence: TGTGCCAGCAGACCCGGACTGGCCTACAATGAGCAGTTCTTC.